The 19 T cell receptor beta chains reported below all come from one sample, sequenced in a study of PD-1 blockade in classical Hodgkin lymphoma. Time point: newly diagnosed, previously untreated cHL patient sample. With magnetic negative selection, CD4+ T cells were purified from PBMCs that had been thawed. Assay: immunoSEQ multiplex PCR; the TCRdb copy retains only in-frame clones and omits some. The table includes about 30,000 clones, 88% detected once. The sequencing sample was made of CD4+ T cells from blood. The receptors come from a human donor with classical Hodgkin lymphoma.

The chain joins TRBV15 to TRBJ2-1, with D possibly TRBD2 on 7 matching bases. The CDR3 is made up of 15 amino acids. V lost 1 base and J 9 bases, leaving 16 bases between the germline ends. Germline V gene data show CDR1 as LNHNV and CDR2 as YYDKDF (reference sequence). The CDR3 loop reads CATSRVSNRGGEQFF. CDR3 sequence (DNA): TGTGCCACCAGCAGAGTTAGCAATAGGGGGGGTGAGCAGTTCTTC.

The J gene is TRBJ2-1, the V gene TRBV7-3; maybe TRBD1 (5 bases). With 3 bases removed from V and 9 bases from J, the gap between germline ends came to 12 bases. Germline assignment: CDR1 SGHTA and CDR2 FQGTGA. CDR3 length: 13 residues. This CDR3 reads CASSFQGSGEQFF. Here the CDR3 DNA reads TGTGCCAGCAGCTTTCAGGGTTCCGGTGAGCAGTTCTTC.

A few counts support this clone. The chain employs TRBV5-3 and TRBJ2-7; D is perhaps TRBD1 (6 bases). TRBV5-3 is placed among ORFs of uncertain function. The CDR3 is 11 residues long. The ends were cut back, 8 bases at V and 0 bases at J, with 6 bases in the middle. Here the CDR3 reads CARDSSYEQYF. CDR3 DNA: TGTGCCAGGGACAGCTCCTACGAGCAGTACTTC.

This clone was observed a single time. This chain joins TRBV5-1 and TRBJ2-5, with a tentative D call TRBD1 (6 bases). Germline assignment: CDR1 SGHRS and CDR2 YFSETQ. V lost 3 bases and J lost 5, with 14 bases in between. CDR3 size: 14 residues. The CDR3 bases are TGCGCCAGCAGCTCCCGGACAGTCGGGGAGACCCAGTACTTC. Translated, it gives CASSSRTVGETQYF.

The V call is TRBV12-5, the J call TRBJ2-3; a weak D match, TRBD2 (5 bases). Trimming removed 5 bases from V and 0 bases from J, with 12 bases in between. This CDR3 is built from 15 residues. Germline values: CDR1 LGHNT, CDR2 FRNRAP. The CDR3 sequence is CASGPPRGSTDTQYF. The CDR3 region has the DNA TGTGCTAGTGGTCCCCCACGGGGTAGCACAGATACGCAGTATTTT.

V and J are TRBV7-2 and TRBJ1-5; a possible D gene is TRBD1 (5 bases). Trimming shortened V by 3 bases and J by 6 bases, and 12 bases separated the two germline ends. This CDR3 region has 14 residues. Germline lookup yields CDR1 SGHTA and CDR2 FQGNSA. The CDR3 coding sequence is TGTGCCAGCAGCTTTAGTGCGGGGGTTCAGCCCCAGCATTTT. Amino acids: CASSFSAGVQPQHF.

The gene calls are TRBV7-9 and TRBJ2-3, with a tentative D call TRBD2 (5 bases). Germline loops: CDR1 SEHNR, CDR2 FQNEAQ (reference sequence). The CDR3 covers 15 residues. Trimming removed 6 bases from V and 6 bases from J, with 19 bases in between. CDR3 amino acids: CASSPGGVYLDTQYF. The CDR3 DNA reads as TGTGCCAGCAGTCCTGGAGGAGTATACCTGGATACGCAGTATTTT.

This sequence joins TRBV6-5 and TRBJ1-5, with D possibly being TRBD1 (5 bases). Trimming pared 0 bases from V and 6 bases from J, leaving 12 bases between. This CDR3 has 15 amino acids. Germline CDR1 MNHEY, CDR2 SVGAGI. In DNA form, the CDR3 reads TGTGCCAGCAGTTACTCGGGAGGGGCTGGTCAGCCCCAGCATTTT. This codes for CASSYSGGAGQPQHF.

V is TRBV7-9 and J is TRBJ2-1; 8 positions agree with TRBD2. There are 16 residues in the CDR3. After removal of 5 bases from V and 3 bases from J, the junction contained 9 bases not matched to a gene. CDR1 and CDR2 (germline): SEHNR, FQNEAQ (reference sequence). The CDR3: CASSPRGGVGYNEQFF. The CDR3 nucleotides read TGTGCCAGCAGCCCTCGGGGGGGAGTCGGCTACAATGAGCAGTTCTTC.

V is TRBV10-1 and J is TRBJ2-2; possible D gene TRBD2, 6 bases. Trimming removed 4 bases at V and 4 bases at J, with 10 bases between. CDR1 and CDR2 (germline): WNHNN, SYGVQD (reference sequence). This CDR3 is 14 amino acids long. The CDR3 DNA reads TGCGCCAGCAGTGGGGGTAGCGGCACCGGGGAGCTGTTTTTT. Translated: CASSGGSGTGELFF.

The chain carries TRBV14 and TRBJ2-6; D remains ambiguous. The CDR3 consists of 15 residues. Trimming pared 1 base from V and 4 bases from J, leaving 8 bases between. Germline CDR1 SGHDN, CDR2 FVKESK. CDR3 in DNA: TGTGCCAGCAGCCAAGGGGCAGCCGGGGCCAACGTCCTGACTTTC. Its translation is CASSQGAAGANVLTF.

CDR3 protein: CASAFTEATNEKLFF. For the CDR3, the DNA is TGTGCCAGCGCTTTTACCGAGGCAACTAATGAAAAACTGTTTTTT. The chain uses TRBV6-5 and TRBJ1-4; no definite D call. Germline V gives CDR1 MNHEY, CDR2 SVGAGI. This CDR3 region has 15 residues. The V end was cut by 8 bases, the J end by 0 bases, with 13 bases between.

The chain recombines TRBV29-1 with TRBJ1-2, with a tentative D call TRBD1 (6 bases). The CDR3 runs 11 residues. Germline CDR1 and CDR2: SQVTM and ANQGSEA. The V end was cut by 7 bases, the J end by 5 bases, with 11 bases between. CDR3 sequence (DNA): TGCAGCGGAAGGGGGGCGTATGGCTACACCTTC. Its protein product is CSGRGAYGYTF.

This clone was seen a few times. This sequence joins TRBV29-1 and TRBJ2-1; 12 nucleotides line up with TRBD1. Germline V CDR1 and CDR2: SQVTM, ANQGSEA. J gave up 9 bases and V 1 base, and 4 bases lay outside the gene matches. The CDR3 is 14 residues long. The CDR3 nucleotides read TGCAGCGTTGAAGGGGGACAGGGGGCAGGTGAGCAGTTCTTC. Translation: CSVEGGQGAGEQFF.

The V call is TRBV7-6, the J call TRBJ1-5; no firm D call. V lost 1 base, J lost 0 bases, and 10 bases lay in between. This CDR3 is 16 amino acids long. Germline CDR1 SGHVS, CDR2 FNYEAQ. The CDR3 nucleotides are TGTGCCAGCAGCTTAGAAGTAGGCTATAGCAATCAGCCCCAGCATTTT. Amino acid sequence: CASSLEVGYSNQPQHF. Supplemented by reference TRBV7-6 and TRBJ1-5, the full variable domain reads GAGVSQSPRYKVTKRGQDVALRCDPISGHVSLYWYRQALGQGPEFLTYFNYEAQQDKSGLPNDRFSAERPEGSISTLTIQRTEQRDSAMYRCASSLEVGYSNQPQHFGDGTRLSIL.

The V gene is TRBV4-2, the J gene TRBJ2-3; 12 bases match TRBD2. This CDR3 comprises 15 residues. In germline, CDR1 is LGHNA, CDR2 YNFKEQ. J lost 4 bases, V lost 6 bases, and 5 bases had no gene match. CDR3 in amino acids: CASRPTSGRADTQYF. The CDR3 bases are TGTGCCAGCAGGCCGACTAGCGGGAGAGCAGATACGCAGTATTTT.

The chain is built from TRBV28 and TRBJ2-7, with 10 nucleotides matching TRBD1. Germline V gives CDR1 MDHEN, CDR2 SYDVKM. Trimming at V came to 1 base and at J to 7 bases, leaving 13 bases not matched to a gene. The CDR3 length is 17 residues. CDR3 sequence reads: CASSLSQPPGQGNEQYF. The CDR3 DNA follows: TGTGCCAGCAGTTTATCCCAACCTCCGGGACAGGGGAATGAGCAGTACTTC. Variable domain in full (rest from reference TRBV28 and TRBJ2-7): DVKVTQSSRYLVKRTGEKVFLECVQDMDHENMFWYRQDPGLGLRLIYFSYDVKMKEKGDIPEGYSVSREKKERFSLILESASTNQTSMYLCASSLSQPPGQGNEQYFGPGTRLTVT.

J is TRBJ2-1 and V is TRBV11-3; 7 bases are shared with TRBD2. The CDR3 covers 14 residues. The germline CDR1 and CDR2 sequences are SGHNT and YENEEA. Unmatched junction bases numbered 6, after V lost 2 bases and J lost 8 bases. CDR3 nucleotides: TGTGCCAGCAGCTTAACGGCGGGAGTCGATGAGCAGTTCTTC. This gives the protein CASSLTAGVDEQFF.

This clone was found once. The chain employs TRBV27 and TRBJ2-4; D may be TRBD2 (5 bases). From germline, CDR1 is MNHEY and CDR2 SMNVEV (reference sequence). The CDR3 is made up of 14 amino acids. V shed 3 bases and J shed 9 bases, with 15 bases lying between them. The CDR3 sequence is CASSFVGSAGIQYF. The CDR3 DNA is TGTGCCAGCAGTTTCGTTGGATCGGCGGGCATTCAGTACTTC.